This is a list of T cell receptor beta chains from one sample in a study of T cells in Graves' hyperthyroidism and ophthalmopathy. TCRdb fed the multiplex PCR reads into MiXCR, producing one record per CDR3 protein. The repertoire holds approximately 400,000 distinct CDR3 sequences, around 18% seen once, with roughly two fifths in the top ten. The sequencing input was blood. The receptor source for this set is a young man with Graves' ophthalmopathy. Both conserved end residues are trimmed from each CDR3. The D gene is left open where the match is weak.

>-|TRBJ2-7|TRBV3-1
ASSQVSFSYEQY
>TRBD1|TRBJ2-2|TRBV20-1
SAWGQGNTGELF
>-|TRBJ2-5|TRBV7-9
ASSLRERGTQY
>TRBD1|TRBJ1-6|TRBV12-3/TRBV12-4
ASTSGTGATYNSPLH
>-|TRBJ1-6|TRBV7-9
ASSPQEKRNSPLH
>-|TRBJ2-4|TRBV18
ASSPTGSKNIQY
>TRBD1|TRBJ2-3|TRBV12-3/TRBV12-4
ASSLGYRGDTDTQY
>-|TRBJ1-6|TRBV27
ASSGRTGGNSPLH
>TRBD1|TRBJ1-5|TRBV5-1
ASSWTGHQPQH
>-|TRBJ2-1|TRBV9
ASSVEVLSDEQF
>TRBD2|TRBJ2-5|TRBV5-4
ASSRRTSPRAETQY
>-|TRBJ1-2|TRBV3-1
ASSHQGSNYGYT
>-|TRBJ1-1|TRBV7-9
ASSRERGARSTEAF
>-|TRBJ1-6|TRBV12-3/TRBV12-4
ASSSRDSPLH
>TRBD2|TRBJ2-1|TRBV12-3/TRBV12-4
ASRMSGRALEQF
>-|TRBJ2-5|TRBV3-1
ASSPDFPTETQY
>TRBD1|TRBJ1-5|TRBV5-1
ASSHGTGGNQPQH
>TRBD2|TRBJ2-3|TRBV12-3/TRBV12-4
ASSFGGGSDTQY
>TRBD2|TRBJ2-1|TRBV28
ASSSGLAVYEQF
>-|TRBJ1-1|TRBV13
ASSLGDPQSTEAF
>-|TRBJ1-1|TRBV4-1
ASSAQGSTEAF
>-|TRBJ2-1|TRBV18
ASSPILAEKEQF
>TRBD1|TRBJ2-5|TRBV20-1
SAPIRDRPLETQY
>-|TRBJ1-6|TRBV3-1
ASSPEGDPYNSPLH
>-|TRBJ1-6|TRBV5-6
ASSLAGAESPLH
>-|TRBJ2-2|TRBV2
ASSEQLGGVGTGELF
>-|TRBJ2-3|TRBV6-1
ASSYTGQSTDTQY
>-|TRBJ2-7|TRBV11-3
ASSLAGGVYEQY
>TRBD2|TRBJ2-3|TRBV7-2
ASTPLGLAPDTQY
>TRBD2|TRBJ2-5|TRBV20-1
SASGIRTSGGGASEETQY
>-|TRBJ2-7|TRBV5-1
ASSSTGFAYEQY
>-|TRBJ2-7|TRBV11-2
ASSPRAVFYEQY
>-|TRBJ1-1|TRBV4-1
ASSQDRGGGTEAF
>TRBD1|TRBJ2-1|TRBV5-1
ASNLRPNLQGDEQF
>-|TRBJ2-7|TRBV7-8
ASSLAGTGRTYEQY
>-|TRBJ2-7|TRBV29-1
SVEDLATPDGYEQY
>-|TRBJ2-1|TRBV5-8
ASSHEGSYNEQF
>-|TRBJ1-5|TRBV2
ASTQSRANQPQH
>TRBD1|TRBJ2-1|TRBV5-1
ASSFWQGANEQF
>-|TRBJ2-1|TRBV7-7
ASSPIPPGWQF
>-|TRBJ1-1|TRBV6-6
ASSYVLGAEAF
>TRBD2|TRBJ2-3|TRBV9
ASSVGQRGATDTQY
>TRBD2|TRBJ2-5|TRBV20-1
SANLAGGEETQY
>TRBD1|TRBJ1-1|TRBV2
ASTEGARTEAF
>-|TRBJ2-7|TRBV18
ASSSGHVLNEQY
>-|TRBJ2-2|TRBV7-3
ASSLGGTANTGELF
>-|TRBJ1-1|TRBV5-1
ASSWSRASNTEAF
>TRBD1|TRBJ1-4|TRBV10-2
ASTGRDRGEKLF
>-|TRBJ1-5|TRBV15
ATSRDLGADLSNQPQH
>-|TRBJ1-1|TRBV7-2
ASSLVGAREAF
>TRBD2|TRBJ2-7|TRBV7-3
ASSMEAGASYEQY
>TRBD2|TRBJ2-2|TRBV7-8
ASRAGTSEGGELF
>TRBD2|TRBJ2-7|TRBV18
ASSPLWRGSHEQY
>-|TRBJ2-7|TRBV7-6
ASSLSEGGSYEQY
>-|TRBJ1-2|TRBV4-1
ASSQVLNQGYGYT
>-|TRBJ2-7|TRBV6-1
ASSEAPRGHYEQY
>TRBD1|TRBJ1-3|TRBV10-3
ASTGTGALGNTIY
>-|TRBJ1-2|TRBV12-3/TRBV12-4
ASSRVSRSNYGYT